The present T cell receptor (beta chain) was sequenced within a study of T-cell memory formation after mild COVID-19. For the study at large: TCR clusters largely stayed donor specific. Findings of the study overall: Balance between CD4 and CD8 was seen in clones contracting day 15 to 85, and a CD4+ lean was seen in later expanders. Among contracting clones, CD4+ were mainly CM/EM and CD8+ enriched in EMRA.

Comment on this clonotype: The antigen remains undetermined.

Per germline, CDR1 SGHRS and CDR2 YFSETQ. The CDR3 is 14 residues long. V lost 9 bases and J lost 0, with 12 bases in between. TCRdb used MiXCR to reprocess the 5' RACE reads, holding one entry per CDR3 protein. The sample includes a few hundred thousand distinct CDR3 sequences, around a sixth of them seen just once. The chain has TRBV5-1 and TRBJ2-2; D remains ambiguous. Input material: PBMCs or a T cell subset sorted from them (not recorded which). The source of this sequence is a man younger than 35 who had mild COVID-19 (a few samples of this study predate the infection). Cell type and time point are not known. The CDR3 coding sequence is TGCGCCACCAAAGAGACAACGAACACCGGGGAGCTGTTTTTT. This sequence encodes CATKETTNTGELFF.